Here is one TCR beta chain with its context. The antigen it binds to is not known. Per-base qualities were not stored, and no clone one base away is much larger. Using the deep immunoSEQ assay, TCR CDR3 regions were amplified from genomic DNA by multiplex PCR. Extracted genomic DNA from each cell subset was distributed evenly across all wells of several immunoSEQ 96-well plates, and each plate was treated as a replicate. For sorted subsets, approximately 200 ng of genomic DNA, equivalent to 30,000 or so T cell genomes, went into each replicate PCR. Purified libraries were quantified with a Qubit 3.0 fluorometer, sized on a Bioanalyzer 2100, and re-quantified with the KAPA Library Quantification kit. Each immunoSEQ 96-well plate was sequenced on its own single-read 150-cycle Illumina NextSeq 550 flow cell. Processing in the source paper ran as follows. The immunoSEQ output contained only junctional sequences without quality scores, so filtering could not match that applied to full-length reads. Sequences were annotated with PyIR, a Python wrapper for IgBLAST v1.9, using IMGT germline references to assign V/J genes and CDR3. Reads were filtered out if the reads had weak V/J assignments (E-value above 1e-6), no CDR3, stop codons, out-of-frame junctions, or ambiguous translated residues. A V3J clonotype was defined by an identical inferred V gene, J gene, and CDR3 amino acid sequence. To compute the percentage overlap between repertoires, the number of shared unique clonotypes was divided by the size of the smaller repertoire. RTK rarefaction, the Chao1 estimator, and Recon v2.1 estimates of unobserved clonotypes were used to assess repertoire richness. For all TCRbeta clonotypes obtained by the gDNA method from a few donors, generation probabilities were computed with OLGA. Not all clones reach the TCRdb copy of this immuneACCESS table, which keeps in-frame sequences only. Checked studies attribute under half of the gap to unresolved V genes and leave the rest unexplained. For V, J and clone size, that table is used; D and trimming come from the DNA. For this sample there are roughly 1 million clones; 60% to 80% appear just once. The ten largest make up over 1.3% of the sample.

The record originates from a study of shared clonotypes between healthy human individuals (dated by TCRdb to the early 2020s). Study-wide context: Three men and a couple of women, aged 18 to 49 years, made up the cohort. For each donor, CD4 naive and CD4 memory were each given three plates, CD8 naive was given two plates, and CD8 memory was given one plate. To estimate repertoire size and how much clonotype sharing occurs between individuals, the study deeply sequenced the blood TCR repertoires of five healthy adults. To increase sequencing depth and limit assay-specific biases, different laboratories used diverse techniques to prepare libraries and sequence TCR repertoires. Leukapheresis yielded between about 0.94 and 10 billion PBMCs per donor.

The CDR3, from cysteine to phenylalanine, totals 11 residues. Only the CDR3 region is kept as DNA, spanning 33 bases read in frame from base 1. V is reduced by 6 bases and J by 11 bases, leaving a spacing of 14 bases between them. In the germline V gene (reference sequence), CDR1 corresponds to DFQATT and CDR2 to SNEGSKA. Overall study outcomes, separate from this receptor: Compared with non-shared clonotypes, clonotypes shared by all four sorted-subset donors had higher generation probabilities. Pairwise subsampling indicated that sequencing depth was expected to affect the degree of clonotype sharing among donors. Sampling was restricted to blood, and TCR repertoires in tissue are likely to differ from TCR repertoires in blood. The small number of donors limited the genetic and exposure-history diversity represented. Naive subsets generally had larger estimated clonotype richness than memory subsets did. Incomplete sequencing was indicated by rarefaction of sorted-subset datasets, despite the large sequencing depth. Approximately 5% of naive CD4, around 3.6% of naive CD8, around 2.3% of memory CD4, and approximately 0.39% of memory CD8 clonotypes were shared across several donors.

Donors were healthy HIV-negative adults with no recently reported acute infections or vaccinations. Only Caucasian adults living in Nashville, Tennessee, USA were represented among the donors. CD4+ T cells were enriched through magnetic negative selection, after which naive cells were positively selected on CD45RA and the remaining negative fraction served as the memory subset. After blood collection by leukapheresis, PBMCs were isolated using Ficoll-Histopaque density gradient centrifugation and then cryopreserved in the vapor phase of liquid nitrogen. Analytical flow cytometry was used to check the purity and quantity of each magnetically sorted T cell population. Genomic DNA was isolated from each sorted fraction and quantified by UV absorbance on a Nanodrop 2000c.

The clonotype originates from a man between 18 and 35 years old in good health. Rearrangement joined TRBV20-1 to TRBJ1-3; the D gene is unclear. The sequenced sample consisted of memory CD4+ T cells sorted from blood. The cell subset or site label corresponds to: CD45RA-negative fraction. Read as DNA, the sequence is TGCAGTGCCATCCTGAGGGAGGCCATATATTTT. It codes for CSAILREAIYF.